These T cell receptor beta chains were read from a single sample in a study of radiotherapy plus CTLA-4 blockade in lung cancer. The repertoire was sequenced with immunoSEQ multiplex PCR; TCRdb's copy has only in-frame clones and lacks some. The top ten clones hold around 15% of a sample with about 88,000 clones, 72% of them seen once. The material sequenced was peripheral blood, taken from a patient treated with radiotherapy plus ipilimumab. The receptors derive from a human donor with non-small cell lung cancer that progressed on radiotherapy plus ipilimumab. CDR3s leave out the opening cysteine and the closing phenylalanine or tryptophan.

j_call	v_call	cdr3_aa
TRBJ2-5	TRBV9	ASSVSGREETQY
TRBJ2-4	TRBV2	ASREDLAKNIQY
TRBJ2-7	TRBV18	ASSPQGTSGSYEQY
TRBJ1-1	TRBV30	AWRKAGVRYTEAF
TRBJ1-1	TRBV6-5	ASSYGGLMNTEAF
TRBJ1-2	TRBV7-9	ASSPSPPTWNYGYT
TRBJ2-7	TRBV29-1	SVIVGTGIYEQY
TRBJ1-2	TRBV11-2	ASSPRDRGSYGYT
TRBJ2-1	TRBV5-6	ASSPTGSNEQF
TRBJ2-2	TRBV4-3	ASSQIGSVNTGELF
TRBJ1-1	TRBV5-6	ASSLRGDGTEAF
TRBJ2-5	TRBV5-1	ASSSPWGHQETQY
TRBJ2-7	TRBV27	ASSFNRVTHEQY
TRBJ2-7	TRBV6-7	ASSYDSTPYEQY
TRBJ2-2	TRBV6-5	ASSYGQGNTGELF
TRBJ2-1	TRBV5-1	ASSQSGEVTEQF
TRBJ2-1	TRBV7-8	ASSRNSGSNNEQF
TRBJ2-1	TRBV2	ASSEAGTGDSDEQF
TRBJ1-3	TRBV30	AWNRGTGAGNTIY
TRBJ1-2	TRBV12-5	ASGPPQGPTFLYGYT
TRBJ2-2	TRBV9	ASSVGNTGELF
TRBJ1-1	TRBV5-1	ASSLEVLGQGFTEAF
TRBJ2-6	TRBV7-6	ASSPELAGVSGANVLT
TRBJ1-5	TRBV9	ASSVDPLDGGAFQPQH
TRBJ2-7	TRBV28	ASGGGLSYEQY
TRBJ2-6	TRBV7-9	ASSSPTNVLT
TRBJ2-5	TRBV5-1	ASSLVVGPQETQY
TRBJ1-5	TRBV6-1	ASSVDREQPQH
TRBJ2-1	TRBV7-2	ASRQTSGVRDEQF
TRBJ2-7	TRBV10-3	AISSSGGVYEQY
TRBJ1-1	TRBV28	ASSQQDTEAF
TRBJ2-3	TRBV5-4	ASSLGDYSTDTQY
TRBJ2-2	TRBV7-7	ASSRAGLAYNTGELF
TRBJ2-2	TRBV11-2	ASSLGRGSSNTGELF
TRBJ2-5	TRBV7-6	ASSLGRLAGGGETQY
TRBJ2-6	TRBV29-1	SARESGANVLT
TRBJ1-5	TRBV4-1	ASSQSYRDLSNQPQH
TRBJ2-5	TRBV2	ASSGSEGKTQY